The 12 T cell receptor beta chains given below trace back to one sample, sequenced in a study of blood T cells in healthy people across ages. The second PCR ran about 6 to 11 cycles with a sample-barcoded 5' primer and J-beta primers. TCRdb re-derived calls from the 5' RACE reads in MiXCR, one entry per CDR3 protein. The data contain around 1,800,000 distinct CDR3 sequences, approximately 39% of them singletons. The sequenced sample was blood. All receptors derive from a human donor in good health.

The rearrangement uses TRBV29-1 and TRBJ1-2, with a tentative D call TRBD1 (5 bases). This CDR3 contains 14 residues. The V end lost 6 bases, the J end lost 2 bases, and 16 bases lay between the germline ends. The V gene's germline CDR1 is SQVTM and CDR2 ANQGSEA. CDR3 sequence: CSVFDGAANYGYTF. The CDR3 DNA is TGCAGCGTCTTCGATGGGGCAGCAAACTATGGCTACACCTTC. Combining the CDR3 with reference TRBV29-1 and TRBJ1-2 gives the whole variable domain SAVISQKPSRDICQRGTSLTIQCQVDSQVTMMFWYRQQPGQSLTLIATANQGSEATYESGFVIDKFPISRPNLTFSTLTVSNMSPEDSSIYLCSVFDGAANYGYTFGSGTRLTVV.

This clonotype occurred once. The chain combines TRBV7-2 with TRBJ2-1; TRBD1 agrees at 9 bases. Per germline, CDR1 SGHTA and CDR2 FQGNSA. V dropped 5 bases and J dropped 8; count of bases not matched to a gene: 10. This CDR3 has 15 residues. The CDR3 spells CASSARQGGKDEQFF. As DNA, the CDR3 is TGTGCCAGCAGCGCCAGACAGGGGGGGAAGGATGAGCAGTTCTTC.

A note on this clonotype: This may come from a read error, since a much larger clone is one base off. The V call is TRBV18, the J call TRBJ2-2; maybe TRBD2 (5 bases). The germline V gene encodes CDR1 KGHSH and CDR2 LQKENI. The CDR3 extends over 14 amino acids. CDR3 sequence (DNA): TGTGCCAGCTCCCCTGGCACGAACACCGGGGAGCGGTTTTTT. Its translation is CASSPGTNTGERFF.

This chain joins TRBV7-9 and TRBJ2-5, with TRBD2 matching over 11 bases. V gave up 2 bases and J gave up 4 bases; unmatched junction bases: 9. The CDR3 sequence is 17 residues long. CDR1 and CDR2 from the germline V gene are SEHNR and FQNEAQ (reference sequence). CDR3 loop: CASSLNLAGGLRETQYF. DNA of the CDR3: TGTGCCAGCAGCTTAAACTTAGCGGGGGGGTTACGAGAGACCCAGTACTTC.

This clonotype was detected a few times. The chain uses TRBV4-1 and TRBJ1-2; TRBD1 agrees at 11 bases. The J segment lost 4 bases and the V segment lost 2 bases, leaving 12 bases of the junction unmatched. The CDR3 sequence is 18 residues long. Germline-derived CDR1 and CDR2 are MGHRA and YSYEKL. The CDR3 DNA reads TGCGCCAGCAGCCAAAACTCGGGACAGGGGGTCTGGAGCTATGGCTACACCTTC. This codes for CASSQNSGQGVWSYGYTF.

This clonotype was seen only a few times. The chain combines TRBV4-2 with TRBJ1-5; 9 positions match TRBD1. This CDR3 is built from 18 residues. From germline, CDR1 is LGHNA and CDR2 YNFKEQ. The V gene end was trimmed by 3 bases and the J gene end by 5 bases; junction bases not matched to a gene: 14. The CDR3 sequence: CASSQVGTGRREDQPQHF. Written as DNA, the CDR3 is TGTGCCAGCAGCCAGGTAGGGACAGGGAGGAGAGAGGATCAGCCCCAGCATTTT.

V usage is TRBV10-3 and J usage is TRBJ1-1; TRBD1 is a possible D gene (5 bases). This CDR3 spans 11 amino acids. V lost 6 bases and J lost 6, with 8 bases in between. CDR1 is ENHRY and CDR2 is SYGVKD in the germline V gene. The CDR3 region is CAISQGSEAFF. The CDR3 DNA is TGTGCCATCAGCCAGGGTTCTGAAGCTTTCTTT.

The J gene is TRBJ2-7, the V gene TRBV5-1; unclear D gene. CDR3 length equals 15 residues. V lost 0 bases, J lost 0 bases, and 10 bases lay in between. Looked up from germline, CDR1 is SGHRS and CDR2 is YFSETQ. The CDR3 protein is CASSLATSTSYEQYF. The CDR3 coding sequence is TGCGCCAGCAGCTTGGCTACCTCCACCTCCTACGAGCAGTACTTC.

This rearrangement joins TRBV13 to TRBJ2-5; D perhaps matches TRBD2 (6 bases). Looked up from germline, CDR1 is PRHDT and CDR2 is FYEKMQ (reference sequence). The V and J ends lost 8 bases and 0 bases respectively, with 10 bases between them. This CDR3 has 13 residues. The CDR3 sequence: CASERGYQETQYF. The CDR3 DNA follows: TGTGCCAGCGAACGGGGGTACCAAGAGACCCAGTACTTC.

Notes on this clonotype: Possible read error: a much larger clone is one base away. The chain is built from TRBV5-5 and TRBJ2-3; a possible D gene is TRBD2 (7 bases). V was cut by 1 base and J by 7 bases, with 19 bases left in between. From germline, CDR1 is SGHKS and CDR2 YYEKEE (reference sequence). The CDR3 runs 16 residues. The CDR3 reads CASSLSPGGGAYTQYF. CDR3 DNA sequence: TGTGCCAGCAGCTTGTCCCCTGGCGGGGGCGCTTATACGCAGTATTTT. Filled out from reference TRBV5-5 and TRBJ2-3, the complete variable domain reads DAGVTQSPTHLIKTRGQQVTLRCSPISGHKSVSWYQQVLGQGPQFIFQYYEKEERGRGNFPDRFSARQFPNYSSELNVNALLLGDSALYLCASSLSPGGGAYTQYFGPGTRLTVL.

The V and J genes are TRBV4-1 and TRBJ2-4, with D unclear. With the DNA end fitting TRBJ2-5 better, the J assignment may be wrong. This CDR3 spans 15 amino acids. CDR1 and CDR2 from the germline V gene are MGHRA and YSYEKL. In DNA, the CDR3 is TGCGCCAGCAGCCAAGATTTGTCAGAACAAGAGACCCAGTACTTC. Protein sequence: CASSQDLSEQETQYF.

CDR3 nucleotides: TGTGCCACCTTCGACACCAACTATGGCTACACCTTC. Its protein product is CATFDTNYGYTF. The V gene is TRBV11-3, the J gene TRBJ1-2; D call uncertain. Germline CDR1 SGHNT, CDR2 YENEEA. The CDR3 totals 12 residues. Between the trimmed V and J ends, which lost 10 bases and 2 bases, there was a span of 11 bases. The full variable domain, in which reference TRBV11-3 and TRBJ1-2 provide the parts outside the CDR3, is EAGVVQSPRYKIIEKKQPVAFWCNPISGHNTLYWYLQNLGQGPELLIRYENEEAVDDSQLPKDRFSAERLKGVDSTLKIQPAELGDSAVYLCATFDTNYGYTFGSGTRLTVV.